Each of the 29 T cell receptor beta chains below was sequenced from the same sample in a study of cytomegalovirus exposure and HLA in healthy donors. 60 Vbeta and 13 Jbeta primers were used in PCR. Sequencing used immunoSEQ multiplex PCR; TCRdb keeps in-frame clones, though not all of them. Seen here are about 140,000 clones, around four fifths observed once, and the top ten hold around 4.8%. What was sequenced was PBMCs. These TCRs come from a man aged 30 to 45 in good health.

The rearrangement uses TRBV7-9 and TRBJ2-1; 8 bases are shared with TRBD2. CDR1 and CDR2 (germline): SEHNR, FQNEAQ (reference sequence). The CDR3 has 15 amino acids. V trimming: 4 bases; J trimming: 3 bases; junction bases outside the gene matches: 5. The CDR3 is CASSSGGGSYNEQFF. DNA for the CDR3: TGTGCCAGCAGCTCCGGGGGGGGAAGCTACAATGAGCAGTTCTTC.

The rearrangement joins TRBV7-2 to TRBJ2-7; perhaps TRBD1 as D (6 bases). The CDR3 loop spans 12 amino acids. V gave up 5 bases and J gave up 6 bases, with 11 bases separating them. CDR1 is SGHTA and CDR2 is FQGNSA in the germline V gene. CDR3 DNA: TGTGCCAGCAGCAGCTACAGGGTCGAGCAGTACTTC. The encoded protein is CASSSYRVEQYF. Full variable domain (missing parts from reference TRBV7-2 and TRBJ2-7): GAGVSQSPSNKVTEKGKDVELRCDPISGHTALYWYRQSLGQGLEFLIYFQGNSAPDKSGLPSDRFSAERTGGSVSTLTIQRTQQEDSAVYLCASSSYRVEQYFGPGTRLTVT.

The chain uses TRBV9 and TRBJ2-7; 14 positions agree with TRBD2. The germline V gene has CDR1 SGDLS and CDR2 YYNGEE. The CDR3 has 19 amino acids. The V and J ends lost 4 bases and 2 bases, in that order; junction bases with no gene match: 14. CDR3 region: CASSPRGGTSGSSAYEQYF. The CDR3 bases are TGTGCCAGCAGCCCCCGAGGGGGGACTAGCGGGAGTTCTGCCTACGAGCAGTACTTC.

This chain joins TRBV28 and TRBJ1-4; 9 bases map to TRBD1. The V gene end was trimmed by 6 bases and the J gene end by 7 bases; junction bases not matched to a gene: 9. The CDR3 extends over 15 amino acids. The germline V gene encodes CDR1 MDHEN and CDR2 SYDVKM. Here the CDR3 reads CASRSTGGLFEKLFF. Here the CDR3 DNA reads TGTGCCAGCAGATCCACAGGGGGCCTTTTTGAAAAACTGTTTTTT. The full variable domain, completed using reference TRBV28 and TRBJ1-4, is DVKVTQSSRYLVKRTGEKVFLECVQDMDHENMFWYRQDPGLGLRLIYFSYDVKMKEKGDIPEGYSVSREKKERFSLILESASTNQTSMYLCASRSTGGLFEKLFFGSGTQLSVL.

A few counts support this clone. The sample contains more than one DNA sequence encoding this CDR3. This chain joins TRBV5-1 and TRBJ1-3; 7 bases agree with TRBD1. This CDR3 spans 16 amino acids. V was pared by 3 bases and J by 7 bases, with 13 bases of the junction left unmatched. From germline, CDR1 is SGHRS and CDR2 YFSETQ. This CDR3 reads CASSSRPGGSWNTIYF. The CDR3 nucleotides are TGCGCCAGCAGCTCCCGGCCAGGGGGGTCTTGGAACACCATATATTTT.

The J gene is TRBJ2-1, the V gene TRBV18; D call uncertain. Germline CDR1 and CDR2: KGHSH and LQKENI. CDR3 length: 13 residues. V lost 3 bases and J lost 1, with 4 bases in between. CDR3 sequence reads: CASSPPSYNEQFF. CDR3 DNA sequence: TGTGCCAGCTCACCTCCTTCCTACAATGAGCAGTTCTTC.

This clone has just a few counts. The V call is TRBV7-8, the J call TRBJ1-5, with D perhaps matching TRBD1 (6 bases). Trimming cost V 3 bases and J 3 bases, with 9 bases left between them. This CDR3 contains 14 residues. Germline assignment: CDR1 SGHVS and CDR2 FQNEAQ. Written as DNA, the CDR3 is TGTGCCAGCAGCTTCCGGGACATCAATCAGCCCCAGCATTTT. Amino acid sequence: CASSFRDINQPQHF. Filled out from reference TRBV7-8 and TRBJ1-5, the complete variable domain reads GAGVSQSPRYKVAKRGQDVALRCDPISGHVSLFWYQQALGQGPEFLTYFQNEAQLDKSGLPSDRFFAERPEGSVSTLKIQRTQQEDSAVYLCASSFRDINQPQHFGDGTRLSIL.

This clone was observed a single time. In DNA, the CDR3 is TGTGCCAGCTCACCACCCTACACAGGGCTTGCCTATGGCTACACCTTC. Translation: CASSPPYTGLAYGYTF. The genes are TRBV18 and TRBJ1-2, with TRBD1 as a possible D gene (6 bases). The ends were cut back, 0 bases at V and 4 bases at J, with 15 bases in the middle. Germline-derived CDR1 and CDR2 are KGHSH and LQKENI. CDR3 length equals 16 residues.

The genes are TRBV19 and TRBJ2-2; 7 bases fit TRBD2. The ends lost 6 bases at V and 0 bases at J; junction bases unmatched: 7. CDR3 length: 16 amino acids. CDR1 and CDR2 (germline): LNHDA, SQIVND (reference sequence). The CDR3 coding sequence is TGTGCCAGTAGGCCGGGACTACTTACGAACACCGGGGAGCTGTTTTTT. The encoded protein is CASRPGLLTNTGELFF.

This CDR3 reads CASSPLQGAHGYTF. The DNA of the CDR3 is TGCGCCAGCAGCCCTCTCCAGGGGGCGCACGGCTACACCTTC. V usage is TRBV4-1 and J usage is TRBJ1-2, with 8 nucleotides matching TRBD1. CDR1 MGHRA and CDR2 YSYEKL come from the germline V gene. The J segment lost 8 bases and the V segment lost 4 bases, leaving 9 bases of the junction unmatched. The CDR3 is 14 amino acids.

The sample holds a few counts of this clone. V is TRBV28 and J is TRBJ1-1; possible D gene TRBD1, 5 bases. Deletions cut 5 bases from V and 5 bases from J, with 21 bases between. Germline CDR1 MDHEN, CDR2 SYDVKM. The CDR3 length is 16 residues. CDR3 region: CASSPRGARGTTEAFF. CDR3 sequence (DNA): TGTGCCAGCAGTCCTCGCGGGGCGCGGGGGACTACTGAAGCTTTCTTT. The full variable domain, in which reference TRBV28 and TRBJ1-1 provide the parts outside the CDR3, is DVKVTQSSRYLVKRTGEKVFLECVQDMDHENMFWYRQDPGLGLRLIYFSYDVKMKEKGDIPEGYSVSREKKERFSLILESASTNQTSMYLCASSPRGARGTTEAFFGQGTRLTVV.

This clone has a handful of counts. The V and J genes are TRBV13 and TRBJ2-5, with a tentative D call TRBD1 (6 bases). The CDR3 spans 13 residues. The V gene's germline CDR1 is PRHDT and CDR2 FYEKMQ (reference sequence). V was cut by 2 bases and J by 5 bases, with 9 bases left in between. CDR3 sequence reads: CASSLRGTETQYF. DNA of the CDR3: TGTGCCAGCAGCTTAAGGGGGACCGAGACCCAGTACTTC.

This chain joins TRBV4-3 and TRBJ2-7; 12 bases agree with TRBD2. CDR1 is LGHNA, CDR2 YSLEER, per germline. This CDR3 spans 16 amino acids. With 1 base clipped from V and 3 bases from J, the junction kept 4 bases outside the gene matches. The DNA of the CDR3 is TGCGCCAGCAGCCAAGCGACTAGCGGGAGCCTCTACGAGCAGTACTTC. Protein: CASSQATSGSLYEQYF.

This clone has a count of ten or more. The chain recombines TRBV25-1 with TRBJ1-1; no clear D. Germline assignment: CDR1 MGHDK and CDR2 SYGVNS. This CDR3 contains 12 residues. V lost 9 bases and J lost 8, with 16 bases in between. In DNA, the CDR3 is TGTGCCAGTGAGGGCGGCGTGTCCGAAGCTTTCTTT. This gives the protein CASEGGVSEAFF.

The V call is TRBV13, the J call TRBJ2-7; the match to TRBD2 covers 13 bases. Germline CDR1 reads PRHDT; CDR2 reads FYEKMQ (reference sequence). V was clipped by 6 bases and J by 3 bases; unmatched bases: 2. The CDR3 consists of 14 residues. In DNA, the CDR3 is TGTGCCAGCAGGGGGACTAGCGGGATCTACGAGCAGTACTTC. This translates into CASRGTSGIYEQYF.

This clone occurred a few times. The chain combines TRBV19 with TRBJ1-5; 7 positions match TRBD1. J lost 11 bases, V lost 5 bases, and 12 bases had no gene match. The CDR3 contains 14 residues. Looked up from germline, CDR1 is LNHDA and CDR2 is SQIVND (reference sequence). As DNA, the CDR3 is TGTGCCAGTAGTGGATCACAGGGGCCCCTGGCCCAGCATTTT. Amino acid sequence: CASSGSQGPLAQHF. Supplemented by reference TRBV19 and TRBJ1-5, the full variable domain reads DGGITQSPKYLFRKEGQNVTLSCEQNLNHDAMYWYRQDPGQGLRLIYYSQIVNDFQKGDIAEGYSVSREKKESFPLTVTSAQKNPTAFYLCASSGSQGPLAQHFGDGTRLSIL.

V gene TRBV30 combines with J gene TRBJ2-5; D is perhaps TRBD2 (6 bases). Between the trimmed V and J ends, which lost 2 bases and 5 bases, there was a span of 9 bases. This CDR3 region has 12 residues. The germline V gene has CDR1 GTSNPN and CDR2 SVGIG (reference sequence). The CDR3 loop reads CAWSLRGETQYF. The CDR3 DNA sequence: TGTGCCTGGAGTCTGCGGGGTGAGACCCAGTACTTC.

The gene calls are TRBV5-6 and TRBJ1-5; D ambiguous. There are 13 residues in the CDR3. With 2 bases removed from V and 2 bases from J, the gap between germline ends came to 5 bases. From germline, CDR1 is SGHDT and CDR2 YYEEEE. CDR3 loop: CASSLQGNQPQHF. The CDR3 DNA sequence: TGTGCCAGCAGCTTACAAGGCAATCAGCCCCAGCATTTT.

The J gene is TRBJ2-7, the V gene TRBV2, with D unclear. V lost 7 bases and J 4 bases, leaving 8 bases between the germline ends. Germline-derived CDR1 and CDR2 are SNHLY and FYNNEI. The CDR3 covers 11 residues. The DNA for the CDR3 is TGTGCCAGCATGGGCGAATACGAGCAGTACTTC. Its translation: CASMGEYEQYF.

V usage is TRBV2 and J usage is TRBJ2-5; 11 nucleotides agree with TRBD2. The germline gives CDR1 SNHLY, CDR2 FYNNEI. The CDR3 covers 17 residues. The J segment lost 3 bases and the V segment lost 6 bases, leaving 12 bases of the junction unmatched. The CDR3, as DNA: TGTGCCAGCAGAGGAGGGACTAGCGGCCTTTGGGAAGAGACCCAGTACTTC. Its protein is CASRGGTSGLWEETQYF.

There are a few counts of this clone. The rearrangement joins TRBV7-9 to TRBJ1-3; weak D call: TRBD1 (6 bases). This CDR3 comprises 16 residues. Germline CDR1 reads SEHNR; CDR2 reads FQNEAQ (reference sequence). Trimming removed 5 bases at V and 4 bases at J, with 18 bases between. The CDR3 sequence: CASSITGKLGGNTIYF. CDR3 nucleotide sequence: TGTGCCAGCAGCATAACAGGGAAACTTGGAGGAAACACCATATATTTT.

The chain carries TRBV5-6 and TRBJ1-2; perhaps TRBD1 as D (5 bases). The CDR3 runs 14 residues. V lost 0 bases and J lost 2, with 8 bases in between. Germline values: CDR1 SGHDT, CDR2 YYEEEE. Written as DNA, the CDR3 is TGTGCCAGCAGCTTGGATCGACAGAACTATGGCTACACCTTC. It specifies CASSLDRQNYGYTF. The variable domain in full, completed from reference TRBV5-6 and TRBJ1-2, reads DAGVTQSPTHLIKTRGQQVTLRCSPKSGHDTVSWYQQALGQGPQFIFQYYEEEERQRGNFPDRFSGHQFPNYSSELNVNALLLGDSALYLCASSLDRQNYGYTFGSGTRLTVV.

This clone has a handful of counts. The chain employs TRBV2 and TRBJ2-5; D is perhaps TRBD2 (7 bases). The CDR3 runs to 14 residues. Trimming shortened V by 1 base and J by 7 bases, and 13 bases separated the two germline ends. Germline V CDR1 and CDR2: SNHLY, FYNNEI. The CDR3 spells CASSEEQGGATQYF. CDR3 bases: TGTGCCAGCAGTGAAGAACAGGGAGGGGCGACCCAGTACTTC.

This sequence joins TRBV11-3 and TRBJ1-1, with D perhaps TRBD1 (5 bases). The CDR3 totals 15 residues. Trimming stripped 2 bases from V and 4 bases from J, with 14 bases between. From germline, CDR1 is SGHNT and CDR2 YENEEA. For the CDR3, the DNA is TGTGCCAGCAGCTTAAGGGGCGCGTCGGGCACTGAAGCTTTCTTT. Amino acid sequence: CASSLRGASGTEAFF. The variable domain in full, completed from reference TRBV11-3 and TRBJ1-1, reads EAGVVQSPRYKIIEKKQPVAFWCNPISGHNTLYWYLQNLGQGPELLIRYENEEAVDDSQLPKDRFSAERLKGVDSTLKIQPAELGDSAVYLCASSLRGASGTEAFFGQGTRLTVV.

In nucleotides, the CDR3 is TGTGCCAGTAGAAAGGAGGGGAGTGGGGCTGGGGCCAACGTCCTGACTTTC. Its protein is CASRKEGSGAGANVLTF. The chain is built from TRBV19 and TRBJ2-6, with D possibly TRBD2 on 6 matching bases. In germline, CDR1 is LNHDA, CDR2 SQIVND (reference sequence). Trimming cost V 6 bases and J 2 bases, with 17 bases left between them. The CDR3 sequence is 17 residues long.

The chain has TRBV4-3 and TRBJ2-1; 7 nucleotides align to TRBD2. CDR3 length equals 17 residues. Germline trimming cut 4 bases from V and 9 bases from J; bases unmatched to any gene: 18. Germline CDR1 and CDR2: LGHNA and YSLEER. As DNA, the CDR3 is TGCGCCAGCAGCCGCGAAGCTGGCCTAGCGGTGGTTGGTGAGCAGTTCTTC. Protein product: CASSREAGLAVVGEQFF.

The chain carries TRBV30 and TRBJ1-5; possible D gene TRBD1, 6 bases. The length of the CDR3 is 12 residues. The germline V and J ends were trimmed by 8 bases and 4 bases, with 12 bases remaining between them. Germline V gene data show CDR1 as GTSNPN and CDR2 as SVGIG (reference sequence). The CDR3 loop reads CAGQWGNQPQHF. The CDR3 coding sequence is TGTGCCGGACAGTGGGGTAATCAGCCCCAGCATTTT.

This clone was seen more than once but under ten times. The chain joins TRBV7-2 to TRBJ2-7; 12 bases align to TRBD2. V lost 4 bases to trimming and J lost 3 bases; unmatched junction nucleotides: 1. The CDR3 loop spans 14 amino acids. From germline, CDR1 is SGHTA and CDR2 FQGNSA. CDR3 residues: CASSWTSGNYEQYF. The CDR3 DNA reads as TGTGCCAGCAGCTGGACTAGCGGGAACTACGAGCAGTACTTC.

This clone was picked up one time. The chain joins TRBV6-4 to TRBJ2-3, with 8 bases lining up with TRBD2. Unmatched junction bases numbered 6, after V lost 3 bases and J lost 4 bases. CDR3 length: 15 residues. The germline V gene encodes CDR1 MRHNA and CDR2 SNTAGT. CDR3 region: CASSESSGSADTQYF. The CDR3 DNA is TGTGCCAGCAGTGAATCAAGCGGGAGCGCAGATACGCAGTATTTT.